This entry lists 5 T cell receptor beta chains sequenced from one sample in a study of blood T cell repertoires in COVID-19. TCRdb's copy holds only in-frame clones and misses some; the assay was immunoSEQ multiplex PCR. The sample comprises hundreds of thousands of clones, 80% to 90% of which are singletons, and 2.4% rests with the top ten. The specimen sequenced was PBMCs or T cells enriched from blood (not recorded which). The receptors here all came from a woman between 18 and 29 years old who had recovered from COVID-19.

V is TRBV19 and J is TRBJ1-5; D is unclear. V lost 6 bases to trimming and J lost 4 bases, with 16 bases between them. Germline CDR1 is LNHDA and CDR2 is SQIVND (reference sequence). This CDR3 has 15 amino acids. The CDR3 DNA reads as TGTGCCAGTAGCGTGGTCCGATCCGGTAATCAGCCCCAGCATTTT. It encodes CASSVVRSGNQPQHF.

The chain employs TRBV2 and TRBJ2-7, with 7 bases lining up with TRBD1. Per germline, CDR1 SNHLY and CDR2 FYNNEI. Unmatched junction bases numbered 9, after V lost 4 bases and J lost 9 bases. This CDR3 is built from 13 residues. The CDR3 region is CASSGDSPRWQYF. CDR3 DNA: TGTGCCAGCAGTGGGGACAGCCCCCGGTGGCAGTACTTC.

This clone was recorded once. The V and J genes are TRBV2 and TRBJ1-1, with a possible D match to TRBD1 (5 bases). Trimming shortened V by 5 bases and J by 11 bases, and 15 bases separated the two germline ends. Per the germline V gene, CDR1 is SNHLY and CDR2 is FYNNEI. There are 12 residues in the CDR3. This CDR3 is CASSPRVLEAFF. DNA for the CDR3: TGTGCCAGCAGTCCCAGGGTATTGGAGGCTTTCTTT.

Written as DNA, the CDR3 is TGTGCCAGCAGTTTTGGGGGACAGGGCTGGAATCAGCCCCAGCATTTT. It is translated as CASSFGGQGWNQPQHF. This sequence joins TRBV28 and TRBJ1-5, with 9 positions matching TRBD1. The CDR3 loop spans 16 amino acids. V dropped 3 bases and J dropped 4; count of bases not matched to a gene: 7. Germline V gives CDR1 MDHEN, CDR2 SYDVKM.

V and J are TRBV6-5 and TRBJ2-3, with TRBD2 matching over 11 bases. The CDR3 length is 15 residues. Losses at the gene ends were 4 bases for V and 5 bases for J; bases not matched to a gene: 5. Looked up from germline, CDR1 is MNHEY and CDR2 is SVGAGI. DNA for the CDR3: TGTGCCAGCAGTTTAGCGGGGGGGCAGGTAGATACGCAGTATTTT. Translating it yields CASSLAGGQVDTQYF.